A single sample gave rise to the 32 T cell receptor beta chains below, sequenced in a study of T cell responses to AZD1222 COVID-19 vaccine (dated by TCRdb to the early 2020s). The time point label here, explained by the study, means: baseline before first vaccination. Library prep was done by the immunoSEQ multiplex PCR assay. This is the immuneACCESS table as TCRdb keeps it, with only in-frame sequences that have V and J called. A part of the clones is gone; compared with another copy, unresolved V genes explain less than half, and the rest is unexplained. The sample contains approximately 130,000 clones, 93% of them found a single time. Of the sample, 0.85% to 0.95% is held by the ten largest clones. The sequencing here drew on peripheral blood, taken on day 0 of AZD1222 vaccination. Source of these receptors: an adult in good health.

The chain recombines TRBV10-3 with TRBJ2-5, with 12 bases lining up with TRBD2. Germline CDR1 reads ENHRY; CDR2 reads SYGVKD. CDR3 size: 15 residues. Trimming took 8 bases from V and 2 from J; bases not matched to a gene: 6. The CDR3 reads CAISASGGDQETQYF. The CDR3 DNA follows: TGTGCCATCTCGGCTAGCGGGGGGGATCAAGAGACCCAGTACTTC.

The chain carries TRBV9 and TRBJ1-6; D perhaps matches TRBD1 (5 bases). Germline lookup yields CDR1 SGDLS and CDR2 YYNGEE. This CDR3 comprises 16 residues. Trimming pared 3 bases from V and 13 bases from J, leaving 23 bases between. The CDR3: CASSADLLRGPDPLHF. As DNA, the CDR3 is TGTGCCAGCAGCGCAGATTTGCTTCGGGGCCCTGATCCCCTCCACTTT.

This chain uses TRBV28 with TRBJ1-4, with 10 bases lining up with TRBD1. Per the germline V gene, CDR1 is MDHEN and CDR2 is SYDVKM. The CDR3 covers 19 residues. J lost 0 bases, V lost 4 bases, and 11 bases had no gene match. The CDR3 bases are TGTGCCAGCAGTTCCCTAGACTCCGGGACAGGGGCAACTAATGAAAAACTGTTTTTT. The encoded protein is CASSSLDSGTGATNEKLFF.

This chain joins TRBV2 and TRBJ1-5; 7 nucleotides agree with TRBD1. This CDR3 has 15 amino acids. Per the germline V gene, CDR1 is SNHLY and CDR2 is FYNNEI. V shed 5 bases, J shed 7 bases, and the junction held 11 bases outside the gene matches. CDR3 coding DNA: TGTGCCAGCAGTCACGAGACAGGGTCGGAACAGCCCCAGCATTTT. Translating it yields CASSHETGSEQPQHF. Based on the CDR3 plus reference TRBV2 and TRBJ1-5, the full variable domain is EPEVTQTPSHQVTQMGQEVILRCVPISNHLYFYWYRQILGQKVEFLVSFYNNEISEKSEIFDDQFSVERPDGSNFTLKIRSTKLEDSAMYFCASSHETGSEQPQHFGDGTRLSIL.

V gene TRBV5-1 combines with J gene TRBJ1-6, with D uncertain. This CDR3 is 13 amino acids long. The germline CDR1 and CDR2 sequences are SGHRS and YFSETQ. V lost 2 bases and J lost 6, with 6 bases in between. The CDR3 sequence is CASSFGVNSPLHF. CDR3 nucleotides: TGCGCCAGCAGCTTCGGGGTTAATTCACCCCTCCACTTT.

This rearrangement joins TRBV27 to TRBJ1-5; a possible D gene is TRBD1 (6 bases). The V end was cut by 4 bases, the J end by 2 bases, with 9 bases between. This CDR3 contains 14 residues. The germline V gene has CDR1 MNHEY and CDR2 SMNVEV (reference sequence). DNA for the CDR3: TGTGCCAGCAGTTGGGGGCTTGGCAATCAGCCCCAGCATTTT. Amino acids: CASSWGLGNQPQHF.

The chain employs TRBV9 and TRBJ1-2; D perhaps matches TRBD1 (6 bases). This CDR3 is built from 13 residues. Germline V gene lookup returns CDR1 SGDLS and CDR2 YYNGEE. The V end lost 7 bases, the J end lost 5 bases, and 15 bases lay between the germline ends. The CDR3 sequence is CASAEGGRYGYTF. The CDR3 region has the DNA TGTGCCAGCGCAGAGGGGGGGAGGTATGGCTACACCTTC. Complete variable domain (other parts from reference TRBV9 and TRBJ1-2): DSGVTQTPKHLITATGQRVTLRCSPRSGDLSVYWYQQSLDQGLQFLIQYYNGEERAKGNILERFSAQQFPDLHSELNLSSLELGDSALYFCASAEGGRYGYTFGSGTRLTVV.

The V call is TRBV7-3, the J call TRBJ2-2; 7 positions agree with TRBD2. Trimming took 6 bases from V and 5 from J; bases not matched to a gene: 12. Germline CDR1 reads SGHTA; CDR2 reads FQGTGA. The CDR3 totals 16 residues. CDR3 DNA: TGTGCCAGCAGATCGGGACTACTTGATAGGACCGGGGAGCTGTTTTTT. Amino acids: CASRSGLLDRTGELFF.

This clone was recorded once. The chain combines TRBV4-1 with TRBJ1-5; D is possibly TRBD1 (5 bases). The germline gives CDR1 MGHRA, CDR2 YSYEKL. The V end lost 3 bases, the J end lost 6 bases, and 12 bases lay between the germline ends. The CDR3 has 14 amino acids. The CDR3: CASSHPEGSQPQHF. The CDR3 DNA is TGCGCCAGCAGCCACCCCGAGGGGTCTCAGCCCCAGCATTTT.

V and J are TRBV3-1 (or the pseudogene TRBV3-2) and TRBJ2-7; D is unresolved. Germline lookup yields CDR1 LGHDT and CDR2 YNNKEL (reference sequence). This CDR3 region has 14 residues. The V end was cut by 4 bases, the J end by 4 bases, with 14 bases between. The CDR3 is CASSPGVTRYEQYF. The CDR3 bases are TGTGCCAGCAGCCCCGGAGTTACCCGGTACGAGCAGTACTTC.

This chain joins TRBV29-1 and TRBJ2-6; D might be TRBD1 (5 bases). The CDR3 is made up of 13 amino acids. CDR1 is SQVTM, CDR2 ANQGSEA, per germline. The V end lost 6 bases, the J end lost 3 bases, and 9 bases lay between the germline ends. As DNA, the CDR3 is TGCAGCGTCAGGGTCGATGGGGCCAACGTCCTGACTTTC. Amino acids: CSVRVDGANVLTF.

V gene TRBV12-3 or TRBV12-4 combines with J gene TRBJ1-5; the D is unclear. There are 12 residues in the CDR3. Trimming cost V 5 bases and J 9 bases, with 11 bases left between them. This chain's CDR3 is CASSLRPGPQHF. The CDR3 DNA is TGTGCCAGCAGTCTCAGACCGGGGCCCCAGCATTTT.

This chain connects TRBV30 to TRBJ1-6, with D hard to call. The CDR3 is 12 amino acids. CDR1 and CDR2 (germline): GTSNPN, SVGIG (reference sequence). V lost 4 bases, J lost 10 bases, and 11 bases lay in between. CDR3 protein: CAWTVVGSPLHF. The CDR3 DNA follows: TGTGCCTGGACGGTCGTGGGGTCACCCCTCCACTTT.

This sequence joins TRBV4-2 and TRBJ1-3; D is uncertain. Germline V gene data show CDR1 as LGHNA and CDR2 as YNFKEQ. This CDR3 is built from 16 residues. Trimming cost V 0 bases and J 0 bases, with 9 bases left between them. In DNA, the CDR3 is TGTGCCAGCAGCCAAGACACAGCCGTCTCTGGAAACACCATATATTTT. This codes for CASSQDTAVSGNTIYF.

On this clone: Other DNA variants within this sample encode the same CDR3. The chain recombines TRBV25-1 with TRBJ1-1; a possible D gene is TRBD1 (5 bases). CDR1 and CDR2 (germline): MGHDK, SYGVNS. CDR3 length: 13 amino acids. Trimming removed 5 bases from V and 3 bases from J, with 10 bases in between. CDR3 amino acids: CASSTQGDTEAFF. The CDR3 bases are TGTGCCAGCAGTACTCAGGGCGACACTGAAGCTTTCTTT.

This sequence joins TRBV29-1 and TRBJ2-7; D is undetermined. V shed 5 bases and J shed 0 bases, with 8 bases lying between them. CDR1 and CDR2 from the germline V gene are SQVTM and ANQGSEA. There are 12 residues in the CDR3. The CDR3 DNA follows: TGCAGCGTTTTGTCCGGCTCCTACGAGCAGTACTTC. The encoded protein is CSVLSGSYEQYF.

The V and J genes are TRBV5-1 and TRBJ2-7; 11 nucleotides align to TRBD2. The germline CDR1 and CDR2 sequences are SGHRS and YFSETQ. J lost 5 bases, V lost 2 bases, and 12 bases had no gene match. This CDR3 has 17 residues. In nucleotides, the CDR3 is TGCGCCAGCAGCTTAGAACTAGCGGGGGTCGGGGCAGACGAGCAGTACTTC. It is translated as CASSLELAGVGADEQYF.

This clone was counted a single time. This chain uses TRBV6-5 with TRBJ1-5; D is ambiguous. Germline V gene sequence: CDR1 MNHEY, CDR2 SVGAGI. V was cut by 0 bases and J by 0 bases, with 9 bases left in between. The CDR3 runs 16 residues. The CDR3 nucleotides read TGTGCCAGCAGTTACTCGACACCTTATAGCAATCAGCCCCAGCATTTT. Protein sequence: CASSYSTPYSNQPQHF.

V and J are TRBV7-9 and TRBJ2-1; TRBD1 matches at 9 bases. CDR1 is SEHNR, CDR2 FQNEAQ, per germline (reference sequence). The CDR3 contains 15 residues. V lost 5 bases to trimming and J lost 8 bases; unmatched junction nucleotides: 10. CDR3 DNA: TGTGCCAGCAGCCATCAGGACAGGGGTGAACATGAGCAGTTCTTC. This gives the protein CASSHQDRGEHEQFF.

To note about this clone: The identical CDR3 is also encoded by other nucleotide sequences in the sample. The chain carries TRBV2 and TRBJ1-4; D is unresolved. Trimming shortened V by 3 bases and J by 7 bases, and 6 bases separated the two germline ends. Germline assignment: CDR1 SNHLY and CDR2 FYNNEI. This CDR3 has 12 amino acids. In DNA, the CDR3 is TGTGCCAGCAGTGACCGGGGTGAAAAACTGTTTTTT. Protein: CASSDRGEKLFF.

The V gene is TRBV3-1 (or the pseudogene TRBV3-2), the J gene TRBJ1-1; weak D call: TRBD1 (6 bases). The CDR3 totals 11 residues. V was trimmed by 3 bases and J by 8 bases, leaving 7 bases between them. The germline V gene has CDR1 LGHDT and CDR2 YNNKEL (reference sequence). For the CDR3, the DNA is TGTGCCAGCAGCCAGGACAGCGAAGCTTTCTTT. Translated, it gives CASSQDSEAFF.

This chain links TRBV30 with TRBJ2-2; D call uncertain. V shed 0 bases and J shed 5 bases, with 7 bases lying between them. The CDR3 loop spans 13 amino acids. CDR1 is GTSNPN, CDR2 SVGIG, per germline (reference sequence). CDR3 bases: TGTGCCTGGAGTGTGGTTCAAACCGGGGAGCTGTTTTTT. Its protein is CAWSVVQTGELFF.

V is TRBV7-6 and J is TRBJ2-7, with D tentatively TRBD1 or TRBD2 (5 bases each). Trimming stripped 1 base from V and 6 bases from J, with 16 bases between. The CDR3 runs to 15 residues. The germline V gene encodes CDR1 SGHVS and CDR2 FNYEAQ. CDR3 loop: CASSLEAPGTSEQYF. The DNA for the CDR3 is TGTGCCAGCAGCTTAGAGGCCCCAGGGACCTCCGAGCAGTACTTC.

The rearrangement uses TRBV10-3 and TRBJ1-4; D not resolved. CDR1 and CDR2 (germline): ENHRY, SYGVKD. With 3 bases removed from V and 3 bases from J, the gap between germline ends came to 5 bases. CDR3 length equals 13 residues. The CDR3 DNA reads TGTGCCATCAGTGACCGGCCTAATGAAAAACTGTTTTTT. Translated: CAISDRPNEKLFF.

This chain uses TRBV25-1 with TRBJ1-5; 10 nucleotides agree with TRBD1. Germline assignment: CDR1 MGHDK and CDR2 SYGVNS. The CDR3 length is 14 residues. The ends lost 6 bases at V and 13 bases at J; junction bases unmatched: 12. The CDR3 region has the DNA TGTGCCAGCAGCGGGACAGGGGTTGCCTGGCCTCAGCATTTT. It is translated as CASSGTGVAWPQHF.

The chain combines TRBV11-2 with TRBJ2-1; D may correspond to TRBD1 or TRBD2 (5 bases each). Trimming cost V 1 base and J 8 bases, with 6 bases left between them. CDR1 and CDR2 from the germline V gene are SGHAT and FQNNGV. CDR3 length equals 12 residues. The CDR3, as DNA: TGTGCCAGCAGCTTAGGGGGACATGAGCAGTTCTTC. Protein sequence: CASSLGGHEQFF.

This sequence joins TRBV18 and TRBJ1-5; TRBD1 matches 9 bases. The CDR3 extends over 15 amino acids. Germline CDR1 reads KGHSH; CDR2 reads LQKENI. The ends lost 5 bases at V and 5 bases at J; junction bases unmatched: 7. CDR3 nucleotides: TGTGCCAGCTCATCTCCCGGGACAGGGTATCAGCCCCAGCATTTT. It yields the protein CASSSPGTGYQPQHF.

This sequence joins TRBV5-1 and TRBJ1-2, with 7 nucleotides matching TRBD1. Trimming took 3 bases from V and 6 from J; bases not matched to a gene: 8. The CDR3 is 14 amino acids. Germline V lookup: CDR1 SGHRS, CDR2 YFSETQ. CDR3 in DNA: TGCGCCAGCAGCTCGGTGGGACAGCCCAATGGCTACACCTTC. As protein: CASSSVGQPNGYTF.

As DNA, the CDR3 is TGTGCCAGAAGCTTCAACCGAGCAACTAATGAAAAACTGTTTTTT. Encoded protein: CARSFNRATNEKLFF. J is TRBJ1-4 and V is TRBV5-3; D unresolved. TRBV5-3 is filed as an ORF, its function uncertain. The CDR3 length is 15 residues. Deletions cut 2 bases from V and 0 bases from J, with 8 bases between.

V and J are TRBV27 and TRBJ1-5, with D perhaps matching TRBD1 (6 bases). The V end lost 1 base, the J end lost 0 bases, and 13 bases lay between the germline ends. Germline loops: CDR1 MNHEY, CDR2 SMNVEV (reference sequence). CDR3 length: 17 amino acids. The CDR3 nucleotides are TGTGCCAGCAGTTTATATGGGGGCGCGGATAGCAATCAGCCCCAGCATTTT. Translated, it gives CASSLYGGADSNQPQHF.

The chain combines TRBV11-2 with TRBJ1-1, with D possibly TRBD1 on 6 matching bases. Germline CDR1 and CDR2: SGHAT and FQNNGV. The CDR3 has 13 amino acids. Trimming stripped 0 bases from V and 11 bases from J, with 13 bases between. CDR3 DNA sequence: TGTGCCAGCAGCTTAGAAGGGACATTTGGGGCTTTCTTT. Translating it yields CASSLEGTFGAFF. The variable domain in full, completed from reference TRBV11-2 and TRBJ1-1, reads EAGVAQSPRYKIIEKRQSVAFWCNPISGHATLYWYQQILGQGPKLLIQFQNNGVVDDSQLPKDRFSAERLKGVDSTLKIQPAKLEDSAVYLCASSLEGTFGAFFGQGTRLTVV.

The genes are TRBV5-5 and TRBJ1-4; possibly TRBD1 for D (5 bases). Germline CDR1 reads SGHKS; CDR2 reads YYEKEE (reference sequence). V gave up 2 bases and J gave up 1 base, with 6 bases separating them. The CDR3 length is 14 residues. Written as DNA, the CDR3 is TGTGCCAGCAGCTTAAGGGGAACTAATGAAAAACTGTTTTTT. Its protein product is CASSLRGTNEKLFF.